Shown below are 30 T cell receptor beta chains from a single sample sequenced in a study of OX40 agonist ivuxolimab in advanced cancers. The assay was immunoSEQ multiplex PCR, and TCRdb's table has in-frame clones only and misses some. The table has 30,000 to 45,000 clones, about 88% seen once; the top ten hold less than 5%. The sample here was CD4+ or CD8+ T cells sorted from blood, taken in a trial of the OX40 agonist ivuxolimab. The receptors originated from an adult with an advanced solid tumor such as melanoma, head and neck, liver or kidney cancer.

DNA for the CDR3: TGTGCCAGCAGTTACCAGGATACAGATACGCAGTATTTT. It codes for CASSYQDTDTQYF. V usage is TRBV6-5 and J usage is TRBJ2-3; unclear D gene. This CDR3 contains 13 residues. Deletions cut 2 bases from V and 3 bases from J, with 6 bases between. Germline-derived CDR1 and CDR2 are MNHEY and SVGAGI.

The V call is TRBV5-1, the J call TRBJ2-7; D may match TRBD1 or TRBD2 (5 bases each). The CDR3 is 13 residues long. V was cut by 4 bases and J by 3 bases, with 11 bases left in between. Per germline, CDR1 SGHRS and CDR2 YFSETQ. In DNA, the CDR3 is TGCGCCAGCAGCCCGGGGCCGGGCTACGAGCAGTACTTC. Residues: CASSPGPGYEQYF.

This chain joins TRBV5-1 and TRBJ1-1; the match to TRBD1 covers 9 bases. The CDR3 spans 15 residues. The germline gives CDR1 SGHRS, CDR2 YFSETQ. The ends lost 2 bases at V and 4 bases at J; junction bases unmatched: 6. CDR3 region: CASSFGDRGVTEAFF. The CDR3 nucleotides are TGCGCCAGCAGCTTTGGAGACAGGGGGGTCACTGAAGCTTTCTTT. The complete variable domain, with remaining parts taken from reference TRBV5-1 and TRBJ1-1, reads KAGVTQTPRYLIKTRGQQVTLSCSPISGHRSVSWYQQTPGQGLQFLFEYFSETQRNKGNFPGRFSGRQFSNSRSEMNVSTLELGDSALYLCASSFGDRGVTEAFFGQGTRLTVV.

The chain uses TRBV5-4 and TRBJ1-1; tentative D call: TRBD1 (6 bases). The CDR3 is made up of 15 amino acids. The germline V gene has CDR1 SGHNT and CDR2 YYREEE (reference sequence). The V gene lost 3 bases and the J gene lost 0 bases, with 12 bases spanning the gap. CDR3 DNA sequence: TGTGCCAGCAGCTCCTGGACAGCCATGAACACTGAAGCTTTCTTT. Amino acid sequence: CASSSWTAMNTEAFF.

The chain is built from TRBV19 and TRBJ2-7; 14 positions agree with TRBD2. The CDR3 length is 16 residues. Germline V gene sequence: CDR1 LNHDA, CDR2 SQIVND (reference sequence). Unmatched junction bases numbered 3, after V lost 5 bases and J lost 0 bases. CDR3 sequence (DNA): TGTGCCAGTAGTGCGGGACTAGCGGGGGACTCCTACGAGCAGTACTTC. This gives the protein CASSAGLAGDSYEQYF. Full variable domain (rest looked up from reference TRBV19 and TRBJ2-7): DGGITQSPKYLFRKEGQNVTLSCEQNLNHDAMYWYRQDPGQGLRLIYYSQIVNDFQKGDIAEGYSVSREKKESFPLTVTSAQKNPTAFYLCASSAGLAGDSYEQYFGPGTRLTVT.

Only one count was recorded for this clone. The V call is TRBV4-1, the J call TRBJ1-4; D is undetermined. Germline CDR1 and CDR2: MGHRA and YSYEKL. This CDR3 is 15 amino acids long. Trimming pared 0 bases from V and 3 bases from J, leaving 8 bases between. The CDR3 protein is CASSQEDEANEKLFF. The DNA for the CDR3 is TGCGCCAGCAGCCAAGAAGACGAGGCTAATGAAAAACTGTTTTTT.

V usage is TRBV5-1 and J usage is TRBJ2-5; no firm D call. Per germline, CDR1 SGHRS and CDR2 YFSETQ. Trimming took off 1 base at V and 5 bases at J, with 12 bases between the two ends. This CDR3 is 14 amino acids long. The CDR3 DNA follows: TGCGCCAGCAGCTTGACCCCTCGGATGGAGACCCAGTACTTC. Its protein product is CASSLTPRMETQYF.

The chain employs TRBV5-1 and TRBJ2-3; D might be TRBD2 (5 bases). V shed 2 bases and J shed 4 bases, with 11 bases lying between them. CDR1 SGHRS and CDR2 YFSETQ come from the germline V gene. CDR3 size: 14 residues. DNA of the CDR3: TGCGCCAGCAGCTTAGAGGGCCCGGCAGATACGCAGTATTTT. This encodes CASSLEGPADTQYF.

The chain couples TRBV5-1 to TRBJ2-7; D unresolved. V was cut by 5 bases and J by 0 bases, with 9 bases left in between. Germline CDR1 and CDR2: SGHRS and YFSETQ. The CDR3 has 13 amino acids. The CDR3: CASRDQISYEQYF. The DNA of the CDR3 is TGCGCCAGCAGAGATCAGATCTCCTACGAGCAGTACTTC.

The chain combines TRBV9 with TRBJ2-4; unclear D gene. The ends were cut back, 0 bases at V and 1 base at J, with 17 bases in the middle. Germline CDR1 and CDR2: SGDLS and YYNGEE. The CDR3 is 18 residues long. This CDR3 reads CASSVEDGKTLAKNIQYF. The DNA of the CDR3 is TGTGCCAGCAGCGTAGAAGACGGCAAAACACTGGCCAAAAACATTCAGTACTTC.

A single count supports this clone. The V gene is TRBV6-6, the J gene TRBJ1-1; maybe TRBD1 (5 bases). The CDR3 has 15 residues. Germline V gene data show CDR1 as MNHNY and CDR2 as SVGAGI (reference sequence). Between the trimmed V and J ends, which lost 8 bases and 1 base, there was a span of 17 bases. For the CDR3, the DNA is TGTGCCAGCGAGGACCCACGGGGGGGGAACACTGAAGCTTTCTTT. This translates into CASEDPRGGNTEAFF.

This clone was seen once. This chain links TRBV2 with TRBJ2-7; 10 positions agree with TRBD1. The CDR3 covers 17 residues. J lost 4 bases, V lost 4 bases, and 13 bases had no gene match. Germline lookup yields CDR1 SNHLY and CDR2 FYNNEI. CDR3 amino acids: CASSGLEGDRGYYEQYF. The CDR3 region has the DNA TGTGCCAGCAGTGGGTTGGAGGGGGACAGGGGATATTACGAGCAGTACTTC.

V and J are TRBV18 and TRBJ1-2; 7 bases match TRBD1. V trimming: 2 bases; J trimming: 5 bases; junction bases outside the gene matches: 8. The CDR3 sequence is 15 residues long. Per germline, CDR1 KGHSH and CDR2 LQKENI. CDR3 coding DNA: TGTGCCAGCTCACCAGATCACAGGGGAGGTTATGGCTACACCTTC. It yields the protein CASSPDHRGGYGYTF.

This clone was recorded a few times. The V gene is TRBV7-2, the J gene TRBJ2-7, with 9 bases that match TRBD1. The junction had 8 bases not matched to a gene; V was cut back by 3 bases and J by 5 bases. Germline CDR1 reads SGHTA; CDR2 reads FQGNSA. The CDR3 is 15 residues long. CDR3 region: CASSFAGTGRHEQYF. The CDR3 DNA reads TGTGCCAGCAGCTTCGCCGGGACAGGGAGACACGAGCAGTACTTC.

V usage is TRBV2 and J usage is TRBJ2-3; TRBD1 is a possible D gene (6 bases). The length of the CDR3 is 15 residues. Germline CDR1 SNHLY, CDR2 FYNNEI. Deletions cut 3 bases from V and 4 bases from J, with 14 bases between. The CDR3 coding sequence is TGTGCCAGCAGTGATGGTAGTGGGGGCGCAGATACGCAGTATTTT. Protein sequence: CASSDGSGGADTQYF.

This clone was seen a few times. The gene calls are TRBV6-6 and TRBJ1-6; D is unresolved. V lost 4 bases and J 7 bases, leaving 11 bases between the germline ends. Germline V gene sequence: CDR1 MNHNY, CDR2 SVGAGI (reference sequence). The CDR3 extends over 14 amino acids. Here the CDR3 reads CASSSRVKNSPLHF. CDR3 DNA: TGTGCCAGCAGTTCCCGCGTCAAGAATTCACCCCTCCACTTT.

Only a few counts were recorded for this clone. The chain combines TRBV6-5 with TRBJ2-2; D might be TRBD2 (6 bases). The V and J ends lost 0 bases and 5 bases respectively, with 13 bases between them. Looked up from germline, CDR1 is MNHEY and CDR2 is SVGAGI. The CDR3 has 16 amino acids. The CDR3 region has the DNA TGTGCCAGCAGTTACTCGTGGGAGGAGGGTACCGGGGAGCTGTTTTTT. It codes for CASSYSWEEGTGELFF.

V and J are TRBV5-1 and TRBJ1-6, with D possibly matching TRBD1 (5 bases). Germline CDR1 is SGHRS and CDR2 is YFSETQ. Trimming shortened V by 0 bases and J by 1 base, and 8 bases separated the two germline ends. The CDR3 extends over 16 amino acids. The CDR3 DNA follows: TGCGCCAGCAGCTTGGCCGGGGGTTCCTATAATTCACCCCTCCACTTT. Its protein product is CASSLAGGSYNSPLHF.

The rearrangement links TRBV12-1 to TRBJ2-3; TRBD1, the D gene given by the table, was not confirmed from the DNA. TRBV12-1 is a pseudogene. The CDR3 has 12 residues. The CDR3 DNA reads TGTGCCAGCAGTCATACACAAGATACGCAGTATTTT. Encoded protein: CASSHTQDTQYF.

This clone is a singleton in its sample. The chain is built from TRBV18 and TRBJ2-5; TRBD2 matches at 9 bases. The CDR3 sequence is 17 residues long. Unmatched junction bases numbered 8, after V lost 2 bases and J lost 1 base. In germline, CDR1 is KGHSH, CDR2 LQKENI. CDR3 in amino acids: CASSPGFLAGIQETQYF. The CDR3 coding sequence is TGTGCCAGCTCACCAGGGTTCCTAGCGGGGATCCAAGAGACCCAGTACTTC.

This chain joins TRBV6-5 and TRBJ1-1, with 7 positions matching TRBD1. CDR3 size: 13 residues. CDR1 MNHEY and CDR2 SVGAGI come from the germline V gene. The V gene end was trimmed by 5 bases and the J gene end by 7 bases; junction bases not matched to a gene: 7. DNA of the CDR3: TGTGCCAGCAGTGCAACCGGGACAGATGAAGCTTTCTTT. It codes for CASSATGTDEAFF.

CDR3 in amino acids: CASSVGTSGLYNEQFF. CDR3 in DNA: TGTGCCAGCAGCGTAGGAACTAGCGGGCTCTACAATGAGCAGTTCTTC. The chain uses TRBV11-1 and TRBJ2-1; 9 bases map to TRBD2. The CDR3 has 16 amino acids. The V and J ends lost 5 bases and 3 bases, in that order; junction bases with no gene match: 8. The germline gives CDR1 SGHAT, CDR2 FQDESV (reference sequence).

V usage is TRBV29-1 and J usage is TRBJ2-7; 8 bases agree with TRBD2. The CDR3 loop spans 14 amino acids. The trim removed 4 bases at V and 4 bases at J, leaving 9 bases unmatched. Germline V gene lookup returns CDR1 SQVTM and CDR2 ANQGSEA. The CDR3, as DNA: TGCAGCGTTGTGAGTAGCGGGGATGGTTACGAGCAGTACTTC. It is translated as CSVVSSGDGYEQYF.

The table lists this clone with a few counts. The rearrangement links TRBV5-6 to TRBJ1-2, with a tentative D call TRBD1 (6 bases). This CDR3 has 13 residues. Germline V lookup: CDR1 SGHDT, CDR2 YYEEEE. V gave up 4 bases and J gave up 3 bases, with 10 bases separating them. The DNA for the CDR3 is TGTGCCAGCAGCCTGGACAGAGACTATGGCTACACCTTC. Amino acid sequence: CASSLDRDYGYTF.

The chain combines TRBV7-2 with TRBJ2-1; 7 nucleotides match TRBD1. This CDR3 has 15 amino acids. Germline CDR1 SGHTA, CDR2 FQGNSA. Trimming took 6 bases from V and 4 from J; bases not matched to a gene: 9. The CDR3 loop is CASSPGQAPYNEQFF. CDR3 in DNA: TGTGCCAGCAGTCCCGGACAGGCCCCTTACAATGAGCAGTTCTTC.

This clone was detected only a few times. The chain employs TRBV5-1 and TRBJ2-5; D gene uncertain. The V gene's germline CDR1 is SGHRS and CDR2 YFSETQ. The CDR3 length is 14 residues. The V end was cut by 0 bases, the J end by 1 base, with 7 bases between. CDR3 in amino acids: CASSLGSIQETQYF. The CDR3 nucleotides are TGCGCCAGCAGCTTGGGCAGCATCCAAGAGACCCAGTACTTC.

The rearrangement uses TRBV9 and TRBJ2-1; 10 nucleotides line up with TRBD2. This CDR3 has 17 amino acids. Germline V lookup: CDR1 SGDLS, CDR2 YYNGEE. Trimming cost V 0 bases and J 6 bases; bases outside gene matches: 9. The CDR3 reads CASSVESGRVRRNEQFF. The CDR3 DNA reads as TGTGCCAGCAGCGTAGAGAGCGGGAGGGTCCGTCGCAATGAGCAGTTCTTC.

The chain is built from TRBV7-2 and TRBJ1-2; 12 nucleotides align to TRBD1. Trimming at V came to 3 bases and at J to 7 bases, leaving 6 bases not matched to a gene. Germline V gene lookup returns CDR1 SGHTA and CDR2 FQGNSA. The CDR3 runs to 15 residues. The CDR3 protein is CASSLRRDRGLGYTF. CDR3 coding DNA: TGTGCCAGCAGCTTGAGAAGGGACAGGGGGCTTGGCTACACCTTC.

The chain couples TRBV6-6 to TRBJ2-4; D may be TRBD2 (5 bases). Germline-derived CDR1 and CDR2 are MNHNY and SVGAGI (reference sequence). V lost 8 bases and J lost 0, with 17 bases in between. CDR3 length: 16 residues. The CDR3 bases are TGTGCCAGCTGGACTGGGGTAGCGAGAGCCAAAAACATTCAGTACTTC. It translates to CASWTGVARAKNIQYF.

The chain couples TRBV18 to TRBJ1-1; the D gene is possibly TRBD1 (5 bases). V was shortened by 0 bases and J by 11 bases, with 13 bases between the two germline ends. The CDR3 has 13 amino acids. From germline, CDR1 is KGHSH and CDR2 LQKENI. The CDR3 reads CASSPPMFRDAFF. The CDR3 DNA is TGTGCCAGCTCACCACCGATGTTCAGGGATGCTTTCTTT.